This T cell receptor (beta chain) stems from a study of shared clonotypes between healthy human individuals. Whole-study context: Each donor's CD8 memory used one plate, CD8 naive two, each CD4 subset three.

Only in-frame clones appear in the TCRdb table, and some are missing; sequencing was by immunoSEQ multiplex PCR. The profile shows some 2,100,000 clones, approximately 94% of them singletons. Germline V CDR1 and CDR2: SGHRS, YFSETQ. The CDR3 has 16 residues. The ends lost 3 bases at V and 9 bases at J; junction bases unmatched: 10. The sample comprised naive CD4+ T cells sorted from blood. Subset noted: CD45RA+ positively selected. The receptor's source is a man younger than 30 in good health. The chain joins TRBV5-1 to TRBJ1-6; 9 bases fit TRBD1. The CDR3 sequence: CASSSGTGTFGSPLHF. For the CDR3, the DNA is TGCGCCAGCAGCTCCGGGACAGGGACTTTCGGTTCACCCCTCCACTTT.